The sequence of this T cell receptor (beta chain) was determined in a study of cytomegalovirus exposure and HLA in healthy donors. About the research overall: Roughly 77 million unique TCRs from HLA-typed donors made up an early data release.

Findings and caveats of the study: Later analysis suggested most CMV-associated TCR beta chains were HLA-restricted. Sequencing probably produced one cluster of sequence variants that were highly shared.

Germline loops: CDR1 SGDLS, CDR2 YYNGEE. The germline V and J ends were trimmed by 0 bases and 7 bases, with 9 bases remaining between them. The CDR3 runs 13 residues. It was with 60 Vbeta and 13 Jbeta primers that the PCR ran. Method: immunoSEQ multiplex PCR; TCRdb's copy keeps in-frame clones and lacks some. The repertoire includes 130,000 to 150,000 clones, roughly 80% of them detected once, and roughly 4% sits in the top ten. To note about this clone: Its antigen remains unidentified.

V is TRBV9 and J is TRBJ2-3, with D hard to call. Sequencing was performed on PBMCs. This TCR was sampled from a woman between 40 and 55 years old in good health and CMV-seropositive. The CDR3 DNA reads TGTGCCAGCAGCGTAGGACATCCGAATACGCAGTATTTT. Its protein is CASSVGHPNTQYF.